Each of the 20 T cell receptor beta chains below was sequenced from the same sample in a study of blood T cell repertoires in COVID-19. Produced via immunoSEQ multiplex PCR; TCRdb's table is partial and in-frame only. The repertoire consists of about 150,000 clones, with approximately 80% occurring once and the leading ten covering over 10%. The sequencing sample was made of peripheral blood. These receptor sequences come from a man aged 55 to 70 with active or convalescent COVID-19.

This chain uses TRBV6-5 with TRBJ1-2; D gene ambiguous. Germline-derived CDR1 and CDR2 are MNHEY and SVGAGI. This CDR3 contains 13 residues. V was cut by 8 bases and J by 6 bases, with 16 bases left in between. CDR3 protein: CASYRTGRDGYTF. DNA of the CDR3: TGTGCCAGCTACCGGACGGGGAGGGATGGCTACACCTTC.

The J gene is TRBJ2-1, the V gene TRBV19; 8 bases fit TRBD2. Trimming at V came to 5 bases and at J to 9 bases, leaving 9 bases not matched to a gene. The germline V gene has CDR1 LNHDA and CDR2 SQIVND (reference sequence). CDR3 length: 14 residues. The CDR3: CASSQSGRIGEQFF. In DNA, the CDR3 is TGTGCCAGTAGTCAAAGCGGGAGAATCGGTGAGCAGTTCTTC.

The chain uses TRBV6-5 and TRBJ2-4, with TRBD2 matching 11 bases. Germline V lookup: CDR1 MNHEY, CDR2 SVGAGI. The CDR3 length is 16 residues. Losses at the gene ends were 2 bases for V and 7 bases for J; bases not matched to a gene: 7. The CDR3 DNA reads as TGTGCCAGCAGTTACCCGACTAGCGGGGCGGGGAACATTCAGTACTTC. Protein sequence: CASSYPTSGAGNIQYF.

The CDR3 DNA sequence: TGTGCCAGCAGCTCTACGCCGGGACAGGGACTGTATGGCTACACCTTC. This translates into CASSSTPGQGLYGYTF. This rearrangement joins TRBV7-9 to TRBJ1-2; 9 bases map to TRBD1. The CDR3 totals 16 residues. After removal of 4 bases from V and 5 bases from J, the junction contained 11 bases not matched to a gene. Germline V CDR1 and CDR2: SEHNR, FQNEAQ (reference sequence). The entire variable domain, with the rest obtained from reference TRBV7-9 and TRBJ1-2, is as follows: DTGVSQNPRHKITKRGQNVTFRCDPISEHNRLYWYRQTLGQGPEFLTYFQNEAQLEKSRLLSDRFSAERPKGSFSTLEIQRTEQGDSAMYLCASSSTPGQGLYGYTFGSGTRLTVV.

The rearrangement joins TRBV5-1 to TRBJ1-6; 7 bases agree with TRBD1. This CDR3 is built from 15 residues. Germline V gives CDR1 SGHRS, CDR2 YFSETQ. The J segment lost 10 bases and the V segment lost 5 bases, leaving 12 bases of the junction unmatched. CDR3 in amino acids: CASSSTVSQGSPLHF. Written as DNA, the CDR3 is TGCGCCAGCAGTTCGACAGTCTCACAGGGGTCACCCCTCCACTTT.

The chain combines TRBV5-6 with TRBJ1-5; 7 nucleotides match TRBD1. The CDR3 length is 15 residues. V shed 2 bases and J 2 bases; nucleotides not matched to a gene: 4. The germline V gene has CDR1 SGHDT and CDR2 YYEEEE. The CDR3 DNA is TGTGCCAGCAGCTTCGGTGGACAGGGCAATCAGCCCCAGCATTTT. This gives the protein CASSFGGQGNQPQHF.

The table lists this clone with a few counts. This chain joins TRBV19 and TRBJ1-5, with 11 nucleotides matching TRBD1. Germline CDR1 reads LNHDA; CDR2 reads SQIVND (reference sequence). Losses at the gene ends were 5 bases for V and 6 bases for J; bases not matched to a gene: 6. This CDR3 spans 15 amino acids. CDR3 sequence: CASSSWTGGGQPQHF. CDR3 coding DNA: TGTGCCAGTAGTTCATGGACAGGGGGCGGTCAGCCCCAGCATTTT.

The V and J genes are TRBV11-3 and TRBJ2-1; 12 bases match TRBD2. Germline lookup yields CDR1 SGHNT and CDR2 YENEEA. This CDR3 contains 16 residues. V was pared by 6 bases and J by 3 bases, with 6 bases of the junction left unmatched. CDR3 nucleotides: TGTGCCAGCAGGAAGACTAGCGGGAGTAGCTACAATGAGCAGTTCTTC. This codes for CASRKTSGSSYNEQFF.

The rearrangement joins TRBV25-1 to TRBJ2-7; 9 bases are a match to TRBD2. The ends lost 3 bases at V and 4 bases at J; junction bases unmatched: 4. CDR3 size: 14 residues. Looked up from germline, CDR1 is MGHDK and CDR2 is SYGVNS. The CDR3: CASSDNLAGYEQYF. CDR3 sequence (DNA): TGTGCCAGCAGTGATAACCTAGCGGGATACGAGCAGTACTTC.

The chain has TRBV20-1 and TRBJ2-3; D ambiguous. Trimming pared 2 bases from V and 5 bases from J, leaving 5 bases between. The CDR3 extends over 11 amino acids. The germline CDR1 and CDR2 sequences are DFQATT and SNEGSKA (reference sequence). CDR3 sequence: CSARLVDTQYF. CDR3 DNA sequence: TGCAGTGCTAGACTCGTAGATACGCAGTATTTT.

This chain uses TRBV7-8 with TRBJ2-1, with 9 bases that match TRBD2. The CDR3 has 16 residues. The V segment lost 3 bases and the J segment 9 bases; nucleotides outside the gene matches: 12. Germline V gene data show CDR1 as SGHVS and CDR2 as FQNEAQ. The CDR3 sequence: CASSLGSGSENSEQFF. CDR3 bases: TGTGCCAGCAGCTTGGGTAGCGGGAGTGAGAACAGTGAGCAGTTCTTC. Variable domain in full (rest from reference TRBV7-8 and TRBJ2-1): GAGVSQSPRYKVAKRGQDVALRCDPISGHVSLFWYQQALGQGPEFLTYFQNEAQLDKSGLPSDRFFAERPEGSVSTLKIQRTQQEDSAVYLCASSLGSGSENSEQFFGPGTRLTVL.

This chain links TRBV5-8 with TRBJ1-1; D not certain. Trimming took off 1 base at V and 7 bases at J, with 11 bases between the two ends. The CDR3 extends over 13 amino acids. Germline lookup yields CDR1 SGHTS and CDR2 YDEGEE. The CDR3 loop is CASSLNFWSEAFF. DNA of the CDR3: TGTGCCAGCAGCTTGAATTTCTGGAGTGAAGCTTTCTTT.

This clone was counted only a few times. The V and J genes are TRBV4-2 and TRBJ2-7, with 7 bases that match TRBD1. The CDR3 is 15 amino acids. J lost 3 bases, V lost 0 bases, and 5 bases had no gene match. CDR1 and CDR2 (germline): LGHNA, YNFKEQ. The DNA for the CDR3 is TGTGCCAGCAGCCAAGATACAGGGGCTAGCTACGAGCAGTACTTC. Its translation: CASSQDTGASYEQYF.

V and J are TRBV6-5 and TRBJ2-5; 15 nucleotides line up with TRBD2. This CDR3 spans 14 amino acids. J gave up 5 bases and V 9 bases, and 4 bases lay outside the gene matches. In germline, CDR1 is MNHEY, CDR2 SVGAGI. DNA for the CDR3: TGTGCCAGTCGAGGACTAGCGGGAGGGGAGACCCAGTACTTC. Translating gives CASRGLAGGETQYF.

V and J are TRBV5-4 and TRBJ2-1; 9 bases are a match to TRBD2. The CDR3 extends over 15 amino acids. CDR1 and CDR2 (germline): SGHNT, YYREEE (reference sequence). With V trimmed by 2 bases and J by 2 bases, 2 bases remained unmatched. CDR3 in amino acids: CASSFAGGAYNEQFF. The CDR3 nucleotides are TGTGCCAGCAGCTTCGCGGGAGGGGCCTACAATGAGCAGTTCTTC. Complete variable domain (other parts from reference TRBV5-4 and TRBJ2-1): ETGVTQSPTHLIKTRGQQVTLRCSSQSGHNTVSWYQQALGQGPQFIFQYYREEENGRGNFPPRFSGLQFPNYSSELNVNALELDDSALYLCASSFAGGAYNEQFFGPGTRLTVL.

This clone was found a few times. V usage is TRBV28 and J usage is TRBJ2-7; the D is unclear. V lost 10 bases and J lost 4, with 17 bases in between. The CDR3 loop spans 13 amino acids. CDR1 is MDHEN, CDR2 SYDVKM, per germline. The CDR3 region is CAIDPLTYYEQYF. Written as DNA, the CDR3 is TGTGCCATCGATCCCCTTACCTATTACGAGCAGTACTTC. The complete variable domain, with remaining parts taken from reference TRBV28 and TRBJ2-7, reads DVKVTQSSRYLVKRTGEKVFLECVQDMDHENMFWYRQDPGLGLRLIYFSYDVKMKEKGDIPEGYSVSREKKERFSLILESASTNQTSMYLCAIDPLTYYEQYFGPGTRLTVT.

This chain links TRBV7-3 with TRBJ2-2, with 9 nucleotides matching TRBD2. This CDR3 has 15 amino acids. Unmatched junction bases numbered 4, after V lost 5 bases and J lost 3 bases. In germline, CDR1 is SGHTA, CDR2 FQGTGA. For the CDR3, the DNA is TGTGCCAGCAGCCTGACTAGCGGCTACACCGGGGAGCTGTTTTTT. It codes for CASSLTSGYTGELFF. The full variable domain, with the rest looked up from reference TRBV7-3 and TRBJ2-2, is GAGVSQTPSNKVTEKGKYVELRCDPISGHTALYWYRQSLGQGPEFLIYFQGTGAADDSGLPNDRFFAVRPEGSVSTLKIQRTERGDSAVYLCASSLTSGYTGELFFGEGSRLTVL.

This clone was recorded only once. V usage is TRBV19 and J usage is TRBJ1-3; D is unclear. The CDR3 has 13 residues. Trimming took 3 bases from V and 4 from J, leaving 7 bases between them. Looked up from germline, CDR1 is LNHDA and CDR2 is SQIVND (reference sequence). As DNA, the CDR3 is TGTGCCAGTAGTATCGGTAGAGGAAACACCATATATTTT. Its translation: CASSIGRGNTIYF.

The chain combines TRBV3-1 (or the pseudogene TRBV3-2) with TRBJ1-1; 8 bases align to TRBD1. The junction had 6 bases not matched to a gene; V was cut back by 3 bases and J by 3 bases. The CDR3 has 15 amino acids. Germline values: CDR1 LGHDT, CDR2 YNNKEL (reference sequence). In DNA, the CDR3 is TGTGCCAGCAGCCACTCAGGACAGGGCTACACTGAAGCTTTCTTT. Protein: CASSHSGQGYTEAFF.

V gene TRBV15 combines with J gene TRBJ2-4; 7 bases map to TRBD2. The CDR3 is 14 residues long. The V and J ends lost 0 bases and 8 bases, in that order; junction bases with no gene match: 4. Looked up from germline, CDR1 is LNHNV and CDR2 is YYDKDF (reference sequence). The CDR3 DNA is TGTGCCACCAGCAGAGACGGGGGAGGGGACATTCAGTACTTC. It is translated as CATSRDGGGDIQYF.